A selection of T cell receptor beta chains follows, all from one sample in a study of blood T cell repertoires in COVID-19. Data came from immunoSEQ multiplex PCR; TCRdb stores just in-frame clones and leaves some out. Of about 180,000 clones listed, approximately 78% are singletons. What was sequenced was peripheral blood. These receptors originate from a woman older than 75 with COVID-19, enrolled during active disease. The CDR3 runs from the conserved cysteine through the conserved F or W. Fields, in order: clone size, D gene, CDR3 length, J gene, V gene, CDR3 DNA, CDR3 protein. A D gene is named only where the DNA matches it firmly. Size values are once, few and many counts, or a class for expanded clones, and some rows have none.

abundance: .
d_gene: TRBD2
len: 13
j_gene: TRBJ2-1
v_gene: TRBV29-1
CDR3nt: TGCAGCGTTGGAGGGAGGGCCTTGAATGAGCAGTTCTTC
CDR3aa: CSVGGRALNEQFF

abundance: .
d_gene: .
len: 17
j_gene: TRBJ2-3
v_gene: TRBV2
CDR3nt: TGTGCCCTCAGCTCCCCCTTCGGCGGTCTTGGCACAGATACGCAGTATTTT
CDR3aa: CALSSPFGGLGTDTQYF

abundance: .
d_gene: TRBD1
len: 14
j_gene: TRBJ2-7
v_gene: TRBV28
CDR3nt: TGTGCCAGCAGTTTAGGCCAGGGGGCCTACGAGCAGTACTTC
CDR3aa: CASSLGQGAYEQYF

abundance: .
d_gene: .
len: 13
j_gene: TRBJ2-7
v_gene: TRBV6-5
CDR3nt: TGTGCCAGCAGTTACGGGCCCTCCTACGAGCAGTACTTC
CDR3aa: CASSYGPSYEQYF

abundance: few
d_gene: .
len: 15
j_gene: TRBJ1-3
v_gene: TRBV18
CDR3nt: TGTGCCAGCTCATTATCGAGGGACTCCGGAAACACCATATATTTT
CDR3aa: CASSLSRDSGNTIYF

abundance: .
d_gene: .
len: 17
j_gene: TRBJ2-7
v_gene: TRBV6-1
CDR3nt: TGTGCCAGCAGTGAATTGCCCCCGACTACATCCTCCTACGAGCAGTACTTC
CDR3aa: CASSELPPTTSSYEQYF

abundance: .
d_gene: .
len: 13
j_gene: TRBJ1-1
v_gene: TRBV6-4
CDR3nt: TGTGCCAGCAGTGAACAGGAAACCACTGAAGCTTTCTTT
CDR3aa: CASSEQETTEAFF

abundance: .
d_gene: .
len: 14
j_gene: TRBJ1-2
v_gene: TRBV7-2
CDR3nt: TGTGCCATCCGGACTGGGATCCCCTTCGGGGGCTACACCTTC
CDR3aa: CAIRTGIPFGGYTF

abundance: .
d_gene: .
len: 14
j_gene: TRBJ1-1
v_gene: TRBV28
CDR3nt: TGTGCCAGCAGTTTTCGCCGGAGGGACACTGAAGCTTTCTTT
CDR3aa: CASSFRRRDTEAFF

abundance: .
d_gene: TRBD1
len: 17
j_gene: TRBJ1-5
v_gene: TRBV19
CDR3nt: TGTGCCAGTAGTATTGAGACGGGAGGGGGCGGCAATCAGCCCCAGCATTTT
CDR3aa: CASSIETGGGGNQPQHF

abundance: few
d_gene: .
len: 13
j_gene: TRBJ1-2
v_gene: TRBV7-2
CDR3nt: TGTGCCAGCAGCCCCCAGAGTGAGGATGGCTACACCTTC
CDR3aa: CASSPQSEDGYTF

abundance: .
d_gene: TRBD1
len: 16
j_gene: TRBJ1-6
v_gene: TRBV4-1
CDR3nt: TGCGCCACCAGCCGACAGGGTCTGGGAAATAATTCACCCCTCCACTTT
CDR3aa: CATSRQGLGNNSPLHF

abundance: .
d_gene: .
len: 13
j_gene: TRBJ2-3
v_gene: TRBV6-2/TRBV6-3
CDR3nt: TGTGCCAGCAGTTACATGACTAGGGATACGCAGTATTTT
CDR3aa: CASSYMTRDTQYF

abundance: .
d_gene: TRBD2
len: 14
j_gene: TRBJ2-7
v_gene: TRBV18
CDR3nt: TGTGCCAGCTCACCACTAGCGGGAGACGGCGAGCAGTACTTC
CDR3aa: CASSPLAGDGEQYF

abundance: .
d_gene: .
len: 15
j_gene: TRBJ1-2
v_gene: TRBV5-4
CDR3nt: TGTGCCAGCAGCTTGGGTGGGGACACCTTCTATGGCTACACCTTC
CDR3aa: CASSLGGDTFYGYTF

abundance: .
d_gene: .
len: 11
j_gene: TRBJ2-1
v_gene: TRBV2
CDR3nt: TGTGCCAGCTCGCGCCGAAATGAGCAGTTCTTC
CDR3aa: CASSRRNEQFF

abundance: .
d_gene: .
len: 12
j_gene: TRBJ1-1
v_gene: TRBV19
CDR3nt: TGTGCCAGTAGTACTAAGTACACTGAAGCTTTCTTT
CDR3aa: CASSTKYTEAFF

abundance: .
d_gene: .
len: 14
j_gene: TRBJ1-1
v_gene: TRBV29-1
CDR3nt: TGCAGCGTTGCCCCCTCGGGGGGAGGGACTGAAGCTTTCTTT
CDR3aa: CSVAPSGGGTEAFF

abundance: .
d_gene: TRBD2
len: 13
j_gene: TRBJ2-2
v_gene: TRBV3-1/TRBV3-2
CDR3nt: TGTGCCAGCAGGACGGGAGGAACCGGGGAGCTGTTTTTT
CDR3aa: CASRTGGTGELFF

abundance: .
d_gene: TRBD2
len: 15
j_gene: TRBJ2-1
v_gene: TRBV3-1/TRBV3-2
CDR3nt: TGTGCCAGCAGCCAAGCGGGAGGGCCCATCTTTGAGCAGTTCTTC
CDR3aa: CASSQAGGPIFEQFF

abundance: .
d_gene: .
len: 15
j_gene: TRBJ1-2
v_gene: TRBV3-1/TRBV3-2
CDR3nt: TGTGCCAGCAGCCAAGATAGCGGCAGGTCCTATGGCTACACCTTC
CDR3aa: CASSQDSGRSYGYTF

abundance: .
d_gene: TRBD1
len: 13
j_gene: TRBJ1-1
v_gene: TRBV19
CDR3nt: TGTGCCAGTAGTACATATCAGGGGGCTGAAGCTTTCTTT
CDR3aa: CASSTYQGAEAFF

abundance: .
d_gene: .
len: 13
j_gene: TRBJ1-2
v_gene: TRBV10-3
CDR3nt: TGTGCCATCAGGAGAGACAAAGTCTATGGCTACACCTTC
CDR3aa: CAIRRDKVYGYTF

abundance: .
d_gene: TRBD2
len: 16
j_gene: TRBJ2-5
v_gene: TRBV7-7
CDR3nt: TGTGCCAGCAGCGTGAGCGGGGGGGCCTTCGTGGAGACCCAGTACTTC
CDR3aa: CASSVSGGAFVETQYF

abundance: .
d_gene: .
len: 13
j_gene: TRBJ2-1
v_gene: TRBV6-5
CDR3nt: TGTGCCAGCAGTTACTCACCAGAAAATGAGCAGTTCTTC
CDR3aa: CASSYSPENEQFF

abundance: .
d_gene: TRBD2
len: 16
j_gene: TRBJ2-2
v_gene: TRBV5-1
CDR3nt: TGCGCCAGCAGCTCCCTGAGCGGGACGGTGGGCGGGGAGCTGTTTTTT
CDR3aa: CASSSLSGTVGGELFF

abundance: .
d_gene: TRBD1
len: 20
j_gene: TRBJ2-2
v_gene: TRBV27
CDR3nt: TGTGCCAGCAGTAGAAAGAGTATCAACAGGGGTGCGTTGTACACCGGGGAGCTGTTTTTT
CDR3aa: CASSRKSINRGALYTGELFF

abundance: once
d_gene: TRBD2
len: 19
j_gene: TRBJ2-2
v_gene: TRBV5-4
CDR3nt: TGTGCCAGCAGCGGCCTCGGGACTAGCGGTTCACCGGGGACCGGGGAGCTGTTTTTT
CDR3aa: CASSGLGTSGSPGTGELFF

abundance: .
d_gene: .
len: 14
j_gene: TRBJ1-2
v_gene: TRBV24-1
CDR3nt: TGTGCCACCAGTGTGGGGGGGTTCAACTATGGCTACACCTTC
CDR3aa: CATSVGGFNYGYTF

abundance: .
d_gene: .
len: 13
j_gene: TRBJ1-5
v_gene: TRBV15
CDR3nt: TGTGCCACCAGCAATCCCGGTGGCGGGCCCCAGCATTTT
CDR3aa: CATSNPGGGPQHF

abundance: .
d_gene: TRBD2
len: 15
j_gene: TRBJ2-1
v_gene: TRBV4-2
CDR3nt: TGTGCCAGCACAAAGGGACTAGCGGTTACCAATGAGCAGTTCTTC
CDR3aa: CASTKGLAVTNEQFF

abundance: once
d_gene: TRBD1
len: 19
j_gene: TRBJ2-1
v_gene: TRBV27
CDR3nt: TGTGCCAGCAGTTCCAAGACAGGGGAGAGTACCCCACCCTCCCATGAGCAGTTCTTC
CDR3aa: CASSSKTGESTPPSHEQFF

abundance: .
d_gene: .
len: 16
j_gene: TRBJ2-2
v_gene: TRBV7-9
CDR3nt: TGTGCCAGCAGGCTCGAGGGCAGGGGATGGACCGGGGAGCTGTTTTTT
CDR3aa: CASRLEGRGWTGELFF

abundance: few
d_gene: TRBD2
len: 14
j_gene: TRBJ2-5
v_gene: TRBV2
CDR3nt: TGTGCCAGCAGTGCGGGACTAGGAGGAGAGACCCAGTACTTC
CDR3aa: CASSAGLGGETQYF

abundance: .
d_gene: .
len: 15
j_gene: TRBJ2-7
v_gene: TRBV27
CDR3nt: TGTGCCAGCCGTTACACGGGACACCCTTCCTACGAGCAGTACTTC
CDR3aa: CASRYTGHPSYEQYF

abundance: .
d_gene: .
len: 14
j_gene: TRBJ1-6
v_gene: TRBV2
CDR3nt: TGTGCCAGCATTCAGGGGCAGAATAATTCACCCCTCCACTTT
CDR3aa: CASIQGQNNSPLHF

abundance: .
d_gene: .
len: 14
j_gene: TRBJ1-4
v_gene: TRBV30
CDR3nt: TGTGCCTGCCGAAGACAGGATGACAATGAAAAACTGTTTTTT
CDR3aa: CACRRQDDNEKLFF

abundance: .
d_gene: .
len: 12
j_gene: TRBJ1-2
v_gene: TRBV7-9
CDR3nt: TGTGCCAGCAGCCTATCCGGGGAGGGCTACACCTTC
CDR3aa: CASSLSGEGYTF

abundance: once
d_gene: .
len: 12
j_gene: TRBJ1-4
v_gene: TRBV29-1
CDR3nt: TGCAGCGCCAAGGGGCTTCATGAAAAACTGTTTTTT
CDR3aa: CSAKGLHEKLFF

abundance: .
d_gene: TRBD1
len: 15
j_gene: TRBJ1-1
v_gene: TRBV5-5
CDR3nt: TGTGCCAGCAGCTTGGGGGGGACAGTGAACACTGAAGCTTTCTTT
CDR3aa: CASSLGGTVNTEAFF

abundance: few
d_gene: .
len: 14
j_gene: TRBJ1-2
v_gene: TRBV5-6
CDR3nt: TGTGCCAGCACTAGATACTCCGATAACTATGGCTACACCTTC
CDR3aa: CASTRYSDNYGYTF

abundance: .
d_gene: .
len: 16
j_gene: TRBJ1-1
v_gene: TRBV28
CDR3nt: TGTGCCAGCAGTTTATTCGGCAGGGCAAGTGGCACTGAAGCTTTCTTT
CDR3aa: CASSLFGRASGTEAFF

abundance: .
d_gene: TRBD1
len: 15
j_gene: TRBJ1-4
v_gene: TRBV5-1
CDR3nt: TGCGCCAGCAGCGGCCAGGGGGCGGTAGGGGAAAAACTGTTTTTT
CDR3aa: CASSGQGAVGEKLFF